The 25 T cell receptor beta chains listed next were all sequenced from one sample in a study of identical twins. TCRdb reanalysed the 5' RACE reads using MiXCR and keeps one entry per CDR3 protein. The sample has 420,000 or so distinct CDR3 sequences, about 18% seen once. Sequences were obtained from naive T cells sorted from blood. Receptors originate from a man over 45 in good health.

The count of this clonotype is one. This chain connects TRBV5-4 to TRBJ2-3; 7 positions agree with TRBD1. J lost 4 bases, V lost 4 bases, and 6 bases had no gene match. Germline V gene lookup returns CDR1 SGHNT and CDR2 YYREEE (reference sequence). The CDR3 is made up of 14 amino acids. In nucleotides, the CDR3 is TGTGCCAGCAGCGGGACAGCTCTAGCAGATACGCAGTATTTT. It translates to CASSGTALADTQYF. The full variable domain, in which reference TRBV5-4 and TRBJ2-3 provide the parts outside the CDR3, is ETGVTQSPTHLIKTRGQQVTLRCSSQSGHNTVSWYQQALGQGPQFIFQYYREEENGRGNFPPRFSGLQFPNYSSELNVNALELDDSALYLCASSGTALADTQYFGPGTRLTVL.

Comment on this clonotype: This may be a read error, as it is one base from a much larger clone. The V gene is TRBV6-2 or TRBV6-3, the J gene TRBJ1-5; a weak D match, TRBD1 (6 bases). The CDR3 extends over 13 amino acids. The germline V gene has CDR1 MNHEY and CDR2 SVGEGT. The CDR3 DNA follows: TGTGCCACCAGTTTCCGACAGGCTCAGCCCCAGCATTTT. Protein product: CATSFRQAQPQHF.

This clonotype was counted only a few times. The gene calls are TRBV7-9 and TRBJ2-5; no clear D. In germline, CDR1 is SEHNR, CDR2 FQNEAQ (reference sequence). V gave up 2 bases and J gave up 10 bases, with 17 bases separating them. The length of the CDR3 is 14 residues. The CDR3 is CASSLNWLETDQYF. As DNA, the CDR3 is TGTGCCAGCAGCTTAAACTGGTTGGAAACGGACCAGTACTTC. The variable domain in full, completed from reference TRBV7-9 and TRBJ2-5, reads DTGVSQNPRHKITKRGQNVTFRCDPISEHNRLYWYRQTLGQGPEFLTYFQNEAQLEKSRLLSDRFSAERPKGSFSTLEIQRTEQGDSAMYLCASSLNWLETDQYFGPGTRLLVL.

The sample holds a few counts of this clonotype. This chain joins TRBV5-1 and TRBJ1-1; a possible D gene is TRBD1 (6 bases). Germline CDR1 SGHRS, CDR2 YFSETQ. This CDR3 contains 15 residues. The ends were cut back, 6 bases at V and 4 bases at J, with 19 bases in the middle. CDR3 residues: CASNPVGGKGTEAFF. Here the CDR3 DNA reads TGCGCCAGCAACCCCGTGGGGGGCAAGGGCACTGAAGCTTTCTTT.

This clonotype was counted at least ten times. This chain links TRBV20-1 with TRBJ2-1; tentatively, D is TRBD1 or TRBD2 (5 bases each). Germline values: CDR1 DFQATT, CDR2 SNEGSKA (reference sequence). Deletions cut 0 bases from V and 2 bases from J, with 11 bases between. The CDR3 has 15 amino acids. CDR3 DNA: TGCAGTGCTAGAGATTGGGGGACCACCTACAATGAGCAGTTCTTC. It codes for CSARDWGTTYNEQFF.

A few counts support this clonotype. This chain links TRBV7-2 with TRBJ2-2; no definite D call. Per germline, CDR1 SGHTA and CDR2 FQGNSA. This CDR3 is built from 17 residues. Between the trimmed V and J ends, which lost 3 bases and 2 bases, there was a span of 16 bases. CDR3 DNA: TGTGCCAGCAGCTTTCCTGCCGGCCGGAGTAACACCGGGGAGCTGTTTTTT. Residues: CASSFPAGRSNTGELFF.

This chain connects TRBV7-2 to TRBJ2-7, with 7 bases lining up with TRBD2. The CDR3 sequence is 15 residues long. With 4 bases clipped from V and 4 bases from J, the junction kept 10 bases outside the gene matches. CDR1 is SGHTA and CDR2 is FQGNSA in the germline V gene. The CDR3 region has the DNA TGTGCCAGCAGCTCACGGGGAGGGGTTGGGTACGAGCAGTACTTC. It translates to CASSSRGGVGYEQYF.

The rearrangement links TRBV7-9 to TRBJ2-2; no clear D gene. Germline V gives CDR1 SEHNR, CDR2 FQNEAQ (reference sequence). This CDR3 has 14 residues. V gave up 6 bases and J gave up 4 bases, with 12 bases separating them. CDR3 loop: CASSHRVATGELFF. CDR3 bases: TGTGCCAGCAGTCACCGGGTCGCCACCGGGGAGCTGTTTTTT.

V and J are TRBV9 and TRBJ2-1, with D perhaps TRBD2 (6 bases). The CDR3 totals 16 residues. The germline CDR1 and CDR2 sequences are SGDLS and YYNGEE. Trimming shortened V by 3 bases and J by 0 bases, and 13 bases separated the two germline ends. CDR3 sequence reads: CASSGYGGPSYNEQFF. CDR3 DNA sequence: TGTGCCAGCAGCGGATACGGAGGGCCCTCCTACAATGAGCAGTTCTTC. The full variable domain, completed using reference TRBV9 and TRBJ2-1, is DSGVTQTPKHLITATGQRVTLRCSPRSGDLSVYWYQQSLDQGLQFLIQYYNGEERAKGNILERFSAQQFPDLHSELNLSSLELGDSALYFCASSGYGGPSYNEQFFGPGTRLTVL.

This clonotype occurred a few times. This chain connects TRBV5-1 to TRBJ1-2, with 8 bases aligning to TRBD1. CDR1 and CDR2 from the germline V gene are SGHRS and YFSETQ. The ends lost 2 bases at V and 6 bases at J; junction bases unmatched: 9. The CDR3 length is 15 residues. This chain's CDR3 is CASSFESGGSDGYTF. The CDR3, as DNA: TGCGCCAGCAGCTTTGAGTCAGGGGGCTCGGATGGCTACACCTTC. Looking up the rest from reference TRBV5-1 and TRBJ1-2 gives the full variable domain: KAGVTQTPRYLIKTRGQQVTLSCSPISGHRSVSWYQQTPGQGLQFLFEYFSETQRNKGNFPGRFSGRQFSNSRSEMNVSTLELGDSALYLCASSFESGGSDGYTFGSGTRLTVV.

There are a few counts of this clonotype. The chain joins TRBV27 to TRBJ2-2; D might be TRBD1 (5 bases). The V end lost 6 bases, the J end lost 4 bases, and 9 bases lay between the germline ends. The germline V gene has CDR1 MNHEY and CDR2 SMNVEV (reference sequence). There are 13 residues in the CDR3. CDR3 nucleotide sequence: TGTGCCAGCAGGGGGCCTGTCACCGGGGAGCTGTTTTTT. It is translated as CASRGPVTGELFF.

The rearrangement links TRBV7-9 to TRBJ2-5; TRBD2 matches at 10 bases. The CDR3 spans 15 residues. V was pared by 5 bases and J by 1 base, with 4 bases of the junction left unmatched. CDR1 is SEHNR, CDR2 FQNEAQ, per germline (reference sequence). The chain's CDR3 is CASSRTSGIQETQYF. CDR3 in DNA: TGTGCCAGCAGCCGGACTAGCGGTATCCAAGAGACCCAGTACTTC.

The CDR3 DNA follows: TGTGCCAGCAGCTTAGGGGGGGGGAGCGAGTCCTACGAGCAGTACTTC. Its protein product is CASSLGGGSESYEQYF. The rearrangement uses TRBV7-8 and TRBJ2-7; 7 bases match TRBD2. The CDR3 sequence is 16 residues long. The germline V gene has CDR1 SGHVS and CDR2 FQNEAQ. Trimming at V came to 1 base and at J to 1 base, leaving 7 bases not matched to a gene.

The chain employs TRBV6-2 or TRBV6-3 and TRBJ2-1, with a weak D call TRBD1 (5 bases). Deletions cut 4 bases from V and 1 base from J, with 14 bases between. The germline V gene encodes CDR1 MNHEY and CDR2 SVGEGT. CDR3 length: 16 residues. The CDR3 coding sequence is TGTGCCAGCAGTTCCCTGACAGAACCTTCCTACAATGAGCAGTTCTTC. It specifies CASSSLTEPSYNEQFF.

The rearrangement links TRBV10-3 to TRBJ2-1; D is undetermined. Trimming left V 0 bases short and J 9 bases short, with 6 bases between. Germline CDR1 is ENHRY and CDR2 is SYGVKD. This CDR3 contains 12 residues. CDR3 loop: CAISESGIEQFF. The CDR3 coding sequence is TGTGCCATCAGTGAGTCCGGAATTGAGCAGTTCTTC.

This clonotype was seen a few times. The rearrangement links TRBV7-2 to TRBJ1-4; tentative D call: TRBD1 (5 bases). V shed 5 bases and J shed 7 bases, with 11 bases lying between them. Per germline, CDR1 SGHTA and CDR2 FQGNSA. The CDR3 is 13 residues long. The CDR3 bases are TGTGCCAGCAGCCCTCAGGGTGGTGAAAAACTGTTTTTT. This gives the protein CASSPQGGEKLFF.

This clonotype was found a few times. V gene TRBV6-1 combines with J gene TRBJ1-5; D uncertain. The V end was cut by 5 bases, the J end by 6 bases, with 11 bases between. CDR3 length: 13 residues. Germline lookup yields CDR1 MNHNS and CDR2 SASEGT. This CDR3 reads CASSSLRAQPQHF. In DNA, the CDR3 is TGTGCCAGCAGTAGCTTAAGGGCTCAGCCCCAGCATTTT.

V and J are TRBV11-2 and TRBJ2-1; TRBD2 matches 7 bases. V shed 2 bases and J 10 bases; nucleotides not matched to a gene: 2. Per germline, CDR1 SGHAT and CDR2 FQNNGV. The CDR3 is 12 residues long. CDR3 loop: CASSLPGLEQFF. As DNA, the CDR3 is TGTGCCAGCAGCTTACCGGGACTAGAGCAGTTCTTC.

This clonotype was detected many times. The chain recombines TRBV7-9 with TRBJ1-1; D may be TRBD1 (5 bases). This CDR3 has 15 residues. CDR1 SEHNR and CDR2 FQNEAQ come from the germline V gene (reference sequence). V shed 2 bases and J shed 7 bases, with 17 bases lying between them. The CDR3 region has the DNA TGTGCCAGCAGCTTAATTTCGGGGGTCCAACTTGAAGCTTTCTTT. It is translated as CASSLISGVQLEAFF.

This chain connects TRBV20-1 to TRBJ2-4; 8 bases map to TRBD2. CDR3 length equals 18 residues. In germline, CDR1 is DFQATT, CDR2 SNEGSKA (reference sequence). Trimming cost V 0 bases and J 0 bases; bases outside gene matches: 10. CDR3 loop: CSARDAPVAGGAKNIQYF. As DNA, the CDR3 is TGCAGTGCTAGAGATGCTCCTGTTGCGGGAGGAGCCAAAAACATTCAGTACTTC.

V usage is TRBV12-3 or TRBV12-4 and J usage is TRBJ2-3; the D gene is possibly TRBD1 (6 bases). Trimming left V 7 bases short and J 3 bases short, with 26 bases between. This CDR3 spans 18 amino acids. CDR3 in amino acids: CASTPSLPGPGTTDTQYF. DNA of the CDR3: TGTGCCAGCACCCCCTCTCTCCCGGGCCCGGGGACAACAGATACGCAGTATTTT.

This clonotype was observed at least ten times. J is TRBJ2-5 and V is TRBV28; either TRBD1 or TRBD2 may fit D (6 bases each). V shed 7 bases and J shed 4 bases, with 16 bases lying between them. Per the germline V gene, CDR1 is MDHEN and CDR2 is SYDVKM. The CDR3 sequence is 14 residues long. This chain's CDR3 is CASTQKGGGETQYF. The CDR3 region has the DNA TGTGCCAGCACTCAAAAGGGGGGAGGAGAGACCCAGTACTTC.

This clonotype was detected many times. The gene calls are TRBV4-3 and TRBJ1-3; D is ambiguous. Germline CDR1 reads LGHNA; CDR2 reads YSLEER. This CDR3 is built from 15 residues. The V end lost 0 bases, the J end lost 4 bases, and 10 bases lay between the germline ends. The CDR3 loop is CASSQDRTGGNTIYF. CDR3 DNA: TGCGCCAGCAGCCAAGATCGGACGGGGGGAAACACCATATATTTT.

In this sample, this clonotype turned up once. The gene calls are TRBV3-1 and TRBJ1-1; D uncertain. Germline assignment: CDR1 LGHDT and CDR2 YNNKEL (reference sequence). The CDR3 is 15 amino acids. Trimming cost V 0 bases and J 1 base, with 9 bases left between them. The CDR3 spells CASSQDMPENTEAFF. CDR3 DNA: TGTGCCAGCAGCCAAGATATGCCGGAGAACACTGAAGCTTTCTTT. The full variable domain, its missing parts supplied by reference TRBV3-1 and TRBJ1-1, is DTAVSQTPKYLVTQMGNDKSIKCEQNLGHDTMYWYKQDSKKFLKIMFSYNNKELIINETVPNRFSPKSPDKAHLNLHINSLELGDSAVYFCASSQDMPENTEAFFGQGTRLTVV.

Ten or more counts support this clonotype. This rearrangement joins TRBV20-1 to TRBJ1-5; 7 bases are a match to TRBD1. V dropped 6 bases and J dropped 3; count of bases not matched to a gene: 5. This CDR3 region has 13 residues. Germline CDR1 and CDR2: DFQATT and SNEGSKA (reference sequence). The CDR3 nucleotides are TGCAGTGCCAGACAGGGTTTCAATCAGCCCCAGCATTTT. It codes for CSARQGFNQPQHF.